The table lists the clone carrying this T cell receptor (beta chain) with a few counts. Its specificity is unknown. CDR3-region Arm-PCR and iRepertoire HTBI primers produced the TCR beta libraries. Original methodology: Roughly 65 TRBV and 12 to 15 TRBJ segments were identified across samples. TCRdb itself ran the multiplex PCR reads through MiXCR, one entry per CDR3 protein. V and J calls and clone size were set by TCRdb, not the authors. The data hold roughly 450,000 distinct CDR3 sequences, with around 20% observed a single time. The germline V gene has CDR1 MNHEY and CDR2 SVGEGT. Trimming took off 5 bases at V and 6 bases at J, with 8 bases between the two ends. This CDR3 spans 11 amino acids. The data stem from a study of regulatory T cells in long-lasting Graves disease. Notes on the study in general: It was in persistent disease that TRBV28, TRBJ1-2 and TRBJ2-5 were favored. Persistent Graves' disease cases displayed lower TCR diversity than newly diagnosed ones.

The time point: persistent/refractory GD, antithyroid drugs over 5 years with positive TRAb. TCR sequences were obtained from RNA taken from PBMCs. It was American Thyroid Association guidelines that determined Graves' disease diagnosis. This sequence was found in a female donor with Graves disease. Sequenced material: peripheral blood mononuclear cells (PBMCs), taken when the disease was refractory, from a patient treated with antithyroid drugs. This rearrangement joins TRBV6-2 or TRBV6-3 to TRBJ2-7; D is perhaps TRBD1 or TRBD2 (5 bases each). CDR3 sequence reads: CASSPGSEQYF. The CDR3 coding sequence is TGTGCCAGCAGTCCAGGGAGCGAGCAGTACTTC.